This T cell receptor beta chain was captured by sequencing in a study of blood T cell repertoires in COVID-19. About the research overall: COVID-19 samples collected from the United States, Italy and Spain covered acute and convalescent phases.

Per the authors' pipeline: Nucleated cell counts were estimated from reference gene primer amplification. Data came from immunoSEQ multiplex PCR; TCRdb stores just in-frame clones and leaves some out. V, J and clone size reflect that table, while D and trimming were determined from the DNA. The data hold 330,000 or so clones, with about 88% observed a single time. Germline V CDR1 and CDR2: GTSNPN, SVGIG (reference sequence). The CDR3 loop spans 12 amino acids. With 5 bases removed from V and 9 bases from J, the gap between germline ends came to 14 bases. The chain employs TRBV30 and TRBJ1-5; D remains ambiguous. Material: PBMCs or T cells enriched from blood (not recorded which). The TCR was taken from a woman aged 25 to 45 who had been exposed to COVID-19. CDR3 protein: CAWGLVSGPQHF. The CDR3 coding sequence is TGTGCCTGGGGACTGGTATCGGGGCCCCAGCATTTT.